This record concerns one TCR beta chain sequence. The antigen is undetermined. The sample comes from a study of identical twins. General study results and limits: Among monozygotic twins, out-of-frame TCR alpha sharing exceeded what models predicted. Fewer insertions marked abundant cord blood beta clonotypes; young adult naive trended weakly, memory not at all. The analysis was cross-sectional rather than longitudinal within donors.

Germline V gene sequence: CDR1 DFQATT, CDR2 SNEGSKA (reference sequence). V trimming: 6 bases; J trimming: 7 bases; junction bases outside the gene matches: 10. This CDR3 region has 15 residues. TCRdb reanalysed the 5' RACE reads using MiXCR and keeps one entry per CDR3 protein. This table holds about 530,000 distinct CDR3 sequences, about a fifth found once. The data also belong to a second study, concerning yellow fever vaccine responses in identical twins.

The sequence was obtained from a woman aged 18-35 years in good health. The chain has TRBV20-1 and TRBJ2-5, with 14 positions matching TRBD2. Sequencing was performed on CD4+ T cells sorted from blood. The CDR3 region has the DNA TGCAGTGCCAGACTAGCGGGAGGGCCTCTTGGGACCCAGTACTTC. Translating it yields CSARLAGGPLGTQYF.